This T cell receptor beta chain is from a study of blood T cell repertoires in COVID-19. As for the study in general: The analysed material was cDNA or gDNA that came from T cells, B-cell-depleted T cells, or PBMCs.

Study processing details: Estimation of nucleated cell counts relied on the amplification of reference gene primers. Using immunoSEQ multiplex PCR, the repertoire was profiled, and TCRdb retains in-frame clones only, with some absent. That table is the source of V, J and clone size, and D and trimming were worked out from the DNA. The data contain approximately 300,000 clones, roughly 90% of them seen just once; the ten biggest clones take up around 18%. Participant-reported clinical history was the basis for cohort assignment. Recovered Cohort 3 donors showed two negative PCRs, clearance, or symptom resolution. This CDR3 comprises 13 residues. J gave up 4 bases and V 5 bases, and 3 bases lay outside the gene matches. Germline V gene sequence: CDR1 SEHNR, CDR2 FQNEAQ (reference sequence).

The origin of this receptor is a woman aged 25 to 39 who had recovered from COVID-19. The chain joins TRBV7-9 to TRBJ1-1; 8 bases align to TRBD1. The sample was PBMCs or T cells enriched from blood (not recorded which). The CDR3 loop is CASSGQGGTEAFF. The CDR3 DNA follows: TGTGCCAGCAGCGGACAGGGTGGCACTGAAGCTTTCTTT.